This T cell receptor (beta chain) comes out of a study of cytomegalovirus exposure and HLA in healthy donors. General study points: In a later analysis, a genetic analysis reported fewer productive-TCR N-insertions in an Asian-associated ancestry cluster than the cohort average. Rarity characterized most TCR sequences, yet some public TCRs appeared in many donors. Previous analysis showed most TCR beta V segments were productive about 87% or about 30% of the time. According to a later analysis, most TCR beta chains associated with CMV appeared HLA-restricted.

Trimming cost V 2 bases and J 9 bases; bases outside gene matches: 6. The CDR3 totals 14 residues. In germline, CDR1 is MNHEY, CDR2 SVGAGI. About this clone itself: Its antigen is currently unknown.

The PCR had 60 Vbeta and 13 Jbeta primers. The protocol was immunoSEQ multiplex PCR, while the TCRdb copy is restricted to in-frame clones and leaves out a portion. The sample shows about 200,000 clones, around 77% of them seen only once. This chain links TRBV6-5 with TRBJ2-1; 8 bases fit TRBD1. This TCR was sampled from a man aged 25 to 40 in good health and CMV-seronegative. Sequenced: PBMCs. This chain's CDR3 is CASSYTTGGGEQFF. The CDR3 nucleotides read TGTGCCAGCAGTTACACTACAGGGGGAGGTGAGCAGTTCTTC.